This T cell receptor (beta chain) was obtained from a study of blood T cells in healthy people across ages. CDR3 length: 15 amino acids. CDR1 MNHEY and CDR2 SVGEGT come from the germline V gene. The trim removed 7 bases at V and 1 base at J, leaving 8 bases unmatched. A J-beta primer mix and a sample-barcoded 5' primer were used in a second PCR of about 6 to 12 cycles. TCRdb redid the calling of the 5' RACE reads with MiXCR, one entry per CDR3 protein. Among about 730,000 distinct CDR3 sequences, 43% were seen once, and the ten largest hold 20% to 25%. Sequencing was performed on blood. The chain links TRBV6-2 or TRBV6-3 to TRBJ2-3, with 7 bases lining up with TRBD1. The clonotype comes from a woman aged 55 to 70 in good health. Here the CDR3 DNA reads TGTGCCAGCAACCTCCAGGGGGTTGGCACAGATACGCAGTATTTT. It encodes CASNLQGVGTDTQYF.